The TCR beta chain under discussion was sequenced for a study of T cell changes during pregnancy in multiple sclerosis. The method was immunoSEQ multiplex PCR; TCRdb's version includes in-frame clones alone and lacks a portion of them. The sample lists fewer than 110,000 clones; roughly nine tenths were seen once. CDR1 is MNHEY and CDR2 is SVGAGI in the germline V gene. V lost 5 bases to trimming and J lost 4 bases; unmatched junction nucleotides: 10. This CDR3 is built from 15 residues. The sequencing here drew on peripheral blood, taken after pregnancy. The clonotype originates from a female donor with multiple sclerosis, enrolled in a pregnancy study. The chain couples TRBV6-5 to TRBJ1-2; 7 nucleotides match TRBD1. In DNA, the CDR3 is TGTGCCAGCAGTCCCTACAGGGGAGGCGGCTATGGCTACACCTTC. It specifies CASSPYRGGGYGYTF.